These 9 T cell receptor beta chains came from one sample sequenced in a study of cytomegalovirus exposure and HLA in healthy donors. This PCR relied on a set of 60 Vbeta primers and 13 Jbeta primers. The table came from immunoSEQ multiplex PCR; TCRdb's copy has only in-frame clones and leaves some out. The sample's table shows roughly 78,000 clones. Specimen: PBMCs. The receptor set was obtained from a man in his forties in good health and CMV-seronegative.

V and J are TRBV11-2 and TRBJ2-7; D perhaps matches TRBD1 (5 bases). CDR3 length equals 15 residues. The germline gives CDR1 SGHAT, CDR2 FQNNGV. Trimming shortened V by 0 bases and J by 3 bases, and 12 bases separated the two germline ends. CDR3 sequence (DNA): TGTGCCAGCAGCTTAGAAGACAGAGAAAGCTACGAGCAGTACTTC. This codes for CASSLEDRESYEQYF.

The CDR3 region is CASSLMNTGASYNEQFF. The CDR3, as DNA: TGTGCCAGCAGCTTGATGAACACAGGGGCTTCCTACAATGAGCAGTTCTTC. The chain links TRBV5-8 to TRBJ2-1; 7 bases fit TRBD1. Germline V gene sequence: CDR1 SGHTS, CDR2 YDEGEE. CDR3 length: 17 residues. V was pared by 1 base and J by 1 base, with 8 bases of the junction left unmatched.

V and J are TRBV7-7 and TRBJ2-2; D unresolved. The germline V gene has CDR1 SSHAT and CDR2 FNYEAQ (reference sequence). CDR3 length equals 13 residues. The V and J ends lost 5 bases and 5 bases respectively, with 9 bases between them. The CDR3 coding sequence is TGTGCCAGCAGCCCTGACATAACCGGGGAGCTGTTTTTT. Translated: CASSPDITGELFF. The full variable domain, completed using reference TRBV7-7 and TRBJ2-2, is GAGVSQSPRYKVTKRGQDVTLRCDPISSHATLYWYQQALGQGPEFLTYFNYEAQPDKSGLPSDRFSAERPEGSISTLTIQRTEQRDSAMYRCASSPDITGELFFGEGSRLTVL.

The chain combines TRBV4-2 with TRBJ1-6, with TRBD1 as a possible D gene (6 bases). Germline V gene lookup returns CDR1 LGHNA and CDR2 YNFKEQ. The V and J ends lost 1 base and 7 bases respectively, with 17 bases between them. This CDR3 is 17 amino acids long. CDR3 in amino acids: CASSQVANWDTNSPLHF. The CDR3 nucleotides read TGTGCCAGCAGCCAAGTAGCGAACTGGGACACCAATTCACCCCTCCACTTT.

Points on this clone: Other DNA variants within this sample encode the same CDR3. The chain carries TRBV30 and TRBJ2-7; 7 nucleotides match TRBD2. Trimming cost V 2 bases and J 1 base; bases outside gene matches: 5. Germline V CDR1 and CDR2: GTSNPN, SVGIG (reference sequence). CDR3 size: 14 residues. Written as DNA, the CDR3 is TGTGCCTGGAGTTTTGGGCGGGGGTCCTACGAGCAGTACTTC. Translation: CAWSFGRGSYEQYF.

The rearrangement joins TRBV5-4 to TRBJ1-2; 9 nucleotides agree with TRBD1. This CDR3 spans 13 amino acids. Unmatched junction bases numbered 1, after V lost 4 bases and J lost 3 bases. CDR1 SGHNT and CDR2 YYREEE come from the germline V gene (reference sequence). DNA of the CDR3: TGTGCCAGCAGCCGGGACAGGGACTATGGCTACACCTTC. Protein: CASSRDRDYGYTF.

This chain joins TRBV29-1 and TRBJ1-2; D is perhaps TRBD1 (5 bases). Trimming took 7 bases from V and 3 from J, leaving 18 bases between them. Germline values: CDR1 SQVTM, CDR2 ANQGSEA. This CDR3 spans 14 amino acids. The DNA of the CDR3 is TGCAGCGCCTTACCTGGGGGGAATGACTATGGCTACACCTTC. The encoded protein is CSALPGGNDYGYTF.

In nucleotides, the CDR3 is TGTGCCAGCAGCAAGGACCTAGCGGTCTTTAGGACAGATACGCAGTATTTT. Amino acid sequence: CASSKDLAVFRTDTQYF. The chain employs TRBV7-2 and TRBJ2-3; 7 bases map to TRBD2. Trimming took 5 bases from V and 3 from J; bases not matched to a gene: 14. Looked up from germline, CDR1 is SGHTA and CDR2 is FQGNSA. The CDR3 is 17 amino acids. Variable domain in full (rest from reference TRBV7-2 and TRBJ2-3): GAGVSQSPSNKVTEKGKDVELRCDPISGHTALYWYRQSLGQGLEFLIYFQGNSAPDKSGLPSDRFSAERTGGSVSTLTIQRTQQEDSAVYLCASSKDLAVFRTDTQYFGPGTRLTVL.

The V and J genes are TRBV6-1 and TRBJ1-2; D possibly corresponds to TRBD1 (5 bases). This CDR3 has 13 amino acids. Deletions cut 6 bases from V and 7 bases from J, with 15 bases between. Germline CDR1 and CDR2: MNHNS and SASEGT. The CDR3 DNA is TGTGCCAGCAGGATGGACACGGCAACTGGCTACACCTTC. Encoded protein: CASRMDTATGYTF.